Listed below are T cell receptor beta chains from one sample, sequenced in a study of blood T cells in healthy people across ages. Each CDR3 protein is one row after TCRdb ran MiXCR on the 5' RACE reads. The table has roughly 800,000 distinct CDR3 sequences, around a quarter seen once. The same data also went into a second study, on T cells of mothers and their children.

Sequencing input: blood. These receptors all stem from a boy aged 5-17 years in good health. CDR3s include the opening cysteine and the closing phenylalanine or tryptophan. D genes are given only for firm matches. Size is stated for part of the rows, as once, few or many counts, or as a class when the clone is expanded.

J: TRBJ2-4; size: once; D: .; V: TRBV12-3/TRBV12-4; CDR3: CASSLAGAGLAKNIQYF; DNA: TGTGCCAGCAGTTTAGCGGGGGCAGGTCTAGCCAAAAACATTCAGTACTTC
J: TRBJ2-6; size: few; D: TRBD1; V: TRBV20-1; CDR3: CSANPGQTSGANVLTF; DNA: TGCAGTGCTAACCCGGGACAGACCTCTGGGGCCAACGTCCTGACTTTC
J: TRBJ2-3; size: few; D: TRBD1; V: TRBV12-3/TRBV12-4; CDR3: CASRYQGGTDTQYF; DNA: TGTGCCAGCAGATATCAGGGGGGCACAGATACGCAGTATTTT
J: TRBJ2-3; size: few; D: .; V: TRBV27; CDR3: CASTPEGGFTDTQYF; DNA: TGTGCCAGCACCCCAGAAGGGGGATTCACAGATACGCAGTATTTT
J: TRBJ2-5; size: .; D: .; V: TRBV7-9; CDR3: CASSRLDRVPLGTQYF; DNA: TGTGCCAGCAGCCGATTGGATCGGGTTCCCTTGGGTACCCAGTACTTC
J: TRBJ2-1; size: .; D: .; V: TRBV27; CDR3: CASSLLFRPYNEQFF; DNA: TGTGCCAGCAGTTTGTTATTTCGACCCTACAATGAGCAGTTCTTC
J: TRBJ2-5; size: .; D: TRBD1; V: TRBV5-1; CDR3: CASSAWTGSQYF; DNA: TGCGCCAGCAGCGCGTGGACAGGGAGCCAGTACTTC
J: TRBJ2-5; size: .; D: .; V: TRBV9; CDR3: CASSVGDSRETQYF; DNA: TGTGCCAGCAGCGTAGGGGATAGCCGAGAGACCCAGTACTTC
J: TRBJ1-2; size: .; D: TRBD1; V: TRBV28; CDR3: CASRRDRGYYGYTF; DNA: TGTGCCAGCAGGAGGGACAGGGGTTACTATGGCTACACCTTC
J: TRBJ2-7; size: .; D: .; V: TRBV4-3; CDR3: CASSQDHGGGKRYEQYF; DNA: TGCGCCAGCAGCCAAGATCACGGAGGGGGCAAGAGGTACGAGCAGTACTTC
J: TRBJ2-3; size: .; D: TRBD2; V: TRBV7-9; CDR3: CASGGDDTQYF; DNA: TGTGCCAGCGGGGGGGATGATACGCAGTATTTT
J: TRBJ2-1; size: few; D: .; V: TRBV29-1; CDR3: CSVGGDNEQFF; DNA: TGCAGCGTTGGCGGAGACAATGAGCAGTTCTTC
J: TRBJ2-6; size: few; D: .; V: TRBV14; CDR3: CASSFYRLGAGANVLTF; DNA: TGTGCCAGCAGCTTTTACCGGTTAGGGGCTGGGGCCAACGTCCTGACTTTC
J: TRBJ2-1; size: many; D: TRBD1; V: TRBV29-1; CDR3: CSVVAQGAYNEQFF; DNA: TGCAGCGTTGTAGCGCAGGGGGCCTACAATGAGCAGTTCTTC
J: TRBJ2-3; size: .; D: .; V: TRBV6-2/TRBV6-3; CDR3: CASSYSGGESTDTQYF; DNA: TGTGCCAGCAGTTACTCAGGTGGGGAAAGCACAGATACGCAGTATTTT
J: TRBJ2-1; size: few; D: .; V: TRBV20-1; CDR3: CSATQGGYNEQFF; DNA: TGCAGTGCTACCCAGGGAGGTTACAATGAGCAGTTCTTC
J: TRBJ1-2; size: .; D: .; V: TRBV30; CDR3: CAWSFEGSGYGYTF; DNA: TGTGCCTGGAGTTTCGAGGGTTCGGGCTATGGCTACACCTTC
J: TRBJ1-5; size: few; D: .; V: TRBV15; CDR3: CATSEAGAGGQPQHF; DNA: TGTGCCACCAGCGAAGCGGGGGCAGGAGGTCAGCCCCAGCATTTT
J: TRBJ2-3; size: few; D: .; V: TRBV20-1; CDR3: CGATPLTDTQYF; DNA: TGCGGTGCTACTCCATTGACAGATACGCAGTATTTT
J: TRBJ2-3; size: .; D: TRBD2; V: TRBV10-3; CDR3: CAISGGLAGGTDTQYF; DNA: TGTGCCATCAGTGGGGGACTAGCGGGAGGCACAGATACGCAGTATTTT
J: TRBJ1-1; size: .; D: .; V: TRBV6-2/TRBV6-3; CDR3: CASSRQTHTEAFF; DNA: TGTGCCAGCAGTCGTCAGACGCACACTGAAGCTTTCTTT
J: TRBJ2-1; size: .; D: TRBD2; V: TRBV7-4; CDR3: CASSPSGGFYNEQFF; DNA: TGTGCCAGCAGCCCTAGCGGGGGGTTCTACAATGAGCAGTTCTTC
J: TRBJ2-5; size: few; D: .; V: TRBV7-2; CDR3: CASSVQGGSQYF; DNA: TGTGCCAGCAGCGTACAGGGCGGGTCCCAGTACTTC
J: TRBJ2-7; size: few; D: .; V: TRBV20-1; CDR3: CSARDPFPGLYEQYF; DNA: TGCAGTGCTAGAGATCCCTTCCCGGGACTCTACGAGCAGTACTTC
J: TRBJ2-7; size: .; D: TRBD1; V: TRBV18; CDR3: CASSPQGASHEQYF; DNA: TGTGCCAGCTCACCGCAGGGGGCTTCCCACGAGCAGTACTTC
J: TRBJ2-1; size: few; D: .; V: TRBV20-1; CDR3: CSAQPGLRGVDEQFF; DNA: TGCAGTGCTCAACCCGGACTACGCGGAGTTGATGAGCAGTTCTTC
J: TRBJ2-1; size: .; D: .; V: TRBV5-5; CDR3: CASSLGGKEQFF; DNA: TGTGCCAGCAGCTTGGGGGGTAAAGAGCAGTTCTTC
J: TRBJ1-4; size: .; D: TRBD1; V: TRBV4-2; CDR3: CASSQEKGAVSEKLFF; DNA: TGTGCCAGCAGCCAAGAAAAGGGGGCGGTTAGTGAAAAACTGTTTTTT
J: TRBJ2-7; size: few; D: .; V: TRBV7-2; CDR3: CASTKGWRQGSEQYF; DNA: TGTGCCAGCACCAAGGGTTGGCGACAAGGGTCCGAGCAGTACTTC